This is a list of T cell receptor beta chains from one sample in a study of cytomegalovirus exposure and HLA in healthy donors. TCRdb keeps only in-frame clones here, not all; method: immunoSEQ multiplex PCR. The sample lists roughly 140,000 clones, around 79% occurring once. Sequencing was performed on PBMCs. These receptors came from a human donor in good health. CDR3s include the opening cysteine and the closing phenylalanine or tryptophan. D genes are given only for firm matches. Clone size is stated in some rows and not others, as once, few, many or a class when expanded.

TGTGCCACCTCCCTGGGTAGCGGATTCAATCAGCCCCAGCATTTT	CATSLGSGFNQPQHF	TRBV27	.	.	TRBJ1-5
TGTGCCAGCAGCTTCTGGGACAAGTCCTACGAGCAGTACTTC	CASSFWDKSYEQYF	TRBV5-4	.	.	TRBJ2-7
TGTGCCAGCTCACCAACGGGGAACACTGAAGCTTTCTTT	CASSPTGNTEAFF	TRBV18	.	.	TRBJ1-1
TGTGCCAGCAGTTACTCCCCCCAGGCAAATGAGCAGTACTTC	CASSYSPQANEQYF	TRBV6-6	.	once	TRBJ2-7
TGTGCCACCAGCAGAGTTGGGGGGGAGGGGTACGAGCAGTACTTC	CATSRVGGEGYEQYF	TRBV15	TRBD2	.	TRBJ2-7
TGTGCCACCAGCCCTGTTACAGGGGCGGGGGGCCCTAATAGCAATCAGCCCCAGCATTTT	CATSPVTGAGGPNSNQPQHF	TRBV15	TRBD1	.	TRBJ1-5
TGTGCCAGCTCCACCCGAGCGGCTGAAGGAGAGCAGTACTTC	CASSTRAAEGEQYF	TRBV18	.	.	TRBJ2-5
TGTGCCAGCAGCTTTAAGACTAGCGGGAGCACATACGAGCAGTACTTC	CASSFKTSGSTYEQYF	TRBV5-4	TRBD2	.	TRBJ2-7
TGTGCCAGCAGTATTTTAGCGGGAGTGTACAATGAGCAGTTCTTC	CASSILAGVYNEQFF	TRBV6-4	TRBD2	once	TRBJ2-1
TGTGCCAGCAGTTCAGGGCAGGGGGTGCAGTACTTC	CASSSGQGVQYF	TRBV6-1	TRBD1	.	TRBJ2-7
TGTGCCAGCAGTGGCCCCGGGTACGAGCAGTACTTC	CASSGPGYEQYF	TRBV6-5	.	.	TRBJ2-7
TGTGCCACCAGCAGAGATGAACAGGAGACCCAGTACTTC	CATSRDEQETQYF	TRBV15	.	.	TRBJ2-5